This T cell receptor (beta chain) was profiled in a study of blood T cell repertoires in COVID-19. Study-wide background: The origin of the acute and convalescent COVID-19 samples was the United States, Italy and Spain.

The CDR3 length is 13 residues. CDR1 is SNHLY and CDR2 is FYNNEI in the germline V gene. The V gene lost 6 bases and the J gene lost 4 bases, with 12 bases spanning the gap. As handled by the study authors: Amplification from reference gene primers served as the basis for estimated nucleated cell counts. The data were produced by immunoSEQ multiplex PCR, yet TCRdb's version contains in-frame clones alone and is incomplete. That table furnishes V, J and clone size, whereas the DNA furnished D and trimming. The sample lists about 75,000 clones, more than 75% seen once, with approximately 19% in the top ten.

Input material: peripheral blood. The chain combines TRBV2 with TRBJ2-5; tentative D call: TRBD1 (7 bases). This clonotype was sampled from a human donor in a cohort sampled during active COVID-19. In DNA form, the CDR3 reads TGTGCCAGCAGGAACAGGGGAGGAGAGACCCAGTACTTC. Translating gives CASRNRGGETQYF.